Listed here is a single TCR beta chain. This sample was taken from a study of control samples from healthy donors and cancer patients. The CDR3 spans 16 residues. Germline V gene data show CDR1 as SEHNR and CDR2 as FQNEAQ (reference sequence). V gave up 7 bases and J gave up 5 bases; unmatched junction bases: 11. Data came from immunoSEQ multiplex PCR; TCRdb stores just in-frame clones and leaves some out. The sample lists some 120,000 clones; roughly 94% were seen once. The sequencing sample was made of blood. The sequence was collected from a man aged 25 to 45 in good health. This chain connects TRBV7-9 to TRBJ1-1; 12 nucleotides line up with TRBD1. The CDR3 DNA reads TGTGCCAGCACCCTGGGACAGGGGGCGGGAGGAACTGAAGCTTTCTTT. Its protein is CASTLGQGAGGTEAFF.